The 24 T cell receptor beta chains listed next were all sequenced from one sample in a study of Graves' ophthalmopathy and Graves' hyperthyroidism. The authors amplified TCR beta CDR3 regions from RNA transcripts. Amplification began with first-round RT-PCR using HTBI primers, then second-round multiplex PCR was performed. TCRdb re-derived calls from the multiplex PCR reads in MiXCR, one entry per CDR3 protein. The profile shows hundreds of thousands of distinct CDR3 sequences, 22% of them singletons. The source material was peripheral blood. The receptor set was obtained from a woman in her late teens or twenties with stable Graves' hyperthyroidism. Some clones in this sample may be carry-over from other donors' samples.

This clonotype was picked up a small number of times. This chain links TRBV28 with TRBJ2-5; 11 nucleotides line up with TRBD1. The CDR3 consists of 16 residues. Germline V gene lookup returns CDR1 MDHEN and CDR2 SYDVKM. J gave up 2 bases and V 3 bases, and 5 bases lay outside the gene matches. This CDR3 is CASSFGTGGLQETQYF. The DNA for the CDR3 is TGTGCCAGCAGTTTCGGGACAGGGGGTCTGCAAGAGACCCAGTACTTC. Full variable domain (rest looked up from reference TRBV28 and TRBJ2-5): DVKVTQSSRYLVKRTGEKVFLECVQDMDHENMFWYRQDPGLGLRLIYFSYDVKMKEKGDIPEGYSVSREKKERFSLILESASTNQTSMYLCASSFGTGGLQETQYFGPGTRLLVL.

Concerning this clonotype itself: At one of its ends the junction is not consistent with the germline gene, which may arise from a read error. CDR3 sequence: CASSMSTDTEAWF. DNA of the CDR3: TGCGCCAGCAGCATGAGTACAGACACTGAAGCTTGGTTT. The rearrangement uses TRBV5-1 and TRBJ1-1; D not certain. This CDR3 contains 13 residues. Germline V gene sequence: CDR1 SGHRS, CDR2 YFSETQ.

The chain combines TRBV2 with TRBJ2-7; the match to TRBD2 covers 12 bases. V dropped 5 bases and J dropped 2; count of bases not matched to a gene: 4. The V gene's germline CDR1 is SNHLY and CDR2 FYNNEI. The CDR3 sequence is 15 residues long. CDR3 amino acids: CASSQTSGGTYEQYF. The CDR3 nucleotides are TGTGCCAGCAGTCAGACTAGCGGGGGTACCTACGAGCAGTACTTC.

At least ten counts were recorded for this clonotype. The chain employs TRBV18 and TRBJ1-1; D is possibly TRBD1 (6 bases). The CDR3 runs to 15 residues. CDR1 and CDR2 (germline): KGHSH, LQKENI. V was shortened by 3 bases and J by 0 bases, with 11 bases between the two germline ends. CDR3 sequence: CASSPPRTVNTEAFF. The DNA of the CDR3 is TGTGCCAGCTCACCGCCCCGGACAGTGAACACTGAAGCTTTCTTT. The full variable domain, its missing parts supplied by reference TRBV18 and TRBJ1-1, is NAGVMQNPRHLVRRRGQEARLRCSPMKGHSHVYWYRQLPEEGLKFMVYLQKENIIDESGMPKERFSAEFPKEGPSILRIQQVVRGDSAAYFCASSPPRTVNTEAFFGQGTRLTVV.

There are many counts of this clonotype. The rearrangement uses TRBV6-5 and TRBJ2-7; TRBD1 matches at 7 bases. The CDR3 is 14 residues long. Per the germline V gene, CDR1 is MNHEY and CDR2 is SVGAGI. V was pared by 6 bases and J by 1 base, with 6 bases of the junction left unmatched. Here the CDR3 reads CASSYGTASYEQYF. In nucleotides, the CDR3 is TGTGCCAGCAGCTACGGGACAGCATCCTACGAGCAGTACTTC.

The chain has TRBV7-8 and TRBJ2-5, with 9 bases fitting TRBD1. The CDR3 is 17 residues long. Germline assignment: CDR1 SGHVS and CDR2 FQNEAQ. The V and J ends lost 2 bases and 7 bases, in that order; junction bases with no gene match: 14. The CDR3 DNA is TGTGCCAGCAGCTTATTAGGGACAGGGAGGACCAAGAGGACCCAGTACTTC. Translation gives CASSLLGTGRTKRTQYF.

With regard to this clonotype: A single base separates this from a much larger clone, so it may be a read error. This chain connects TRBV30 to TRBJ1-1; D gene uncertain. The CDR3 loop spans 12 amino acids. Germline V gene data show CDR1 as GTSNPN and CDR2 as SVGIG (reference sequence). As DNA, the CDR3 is TGTGCCTGGAGATTCCTTTACACTGAAGCTTCCTTT. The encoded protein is CAWRFLYTEASF.

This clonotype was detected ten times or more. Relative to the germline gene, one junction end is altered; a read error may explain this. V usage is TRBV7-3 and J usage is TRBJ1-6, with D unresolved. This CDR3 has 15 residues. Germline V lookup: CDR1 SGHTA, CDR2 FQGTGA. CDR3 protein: CANSPHGGNNSPLHF. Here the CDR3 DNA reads TGTGCCAACAGCCCTCACGGCGGGAATAATTCACCCCTCCACTTT.

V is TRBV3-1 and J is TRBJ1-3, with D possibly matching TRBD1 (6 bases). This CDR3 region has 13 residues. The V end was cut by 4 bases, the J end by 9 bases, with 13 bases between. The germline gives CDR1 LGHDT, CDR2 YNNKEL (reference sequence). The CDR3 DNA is TGTGCCAGCAGCCGCAGACAGGAGAGCACCATATATTTT. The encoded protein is CASSRRQESTIYF. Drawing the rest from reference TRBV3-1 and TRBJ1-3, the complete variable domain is DTAVSQTPKYLVTQMGNDKSIKCEQNLGHDTMYWYKQDSKKFLKIMFSYNNKELIINETVPNRFSPKSPDKAHLNLHINSLELGDSAVYFCASSRRQESTIYFGEGSWLTVV.

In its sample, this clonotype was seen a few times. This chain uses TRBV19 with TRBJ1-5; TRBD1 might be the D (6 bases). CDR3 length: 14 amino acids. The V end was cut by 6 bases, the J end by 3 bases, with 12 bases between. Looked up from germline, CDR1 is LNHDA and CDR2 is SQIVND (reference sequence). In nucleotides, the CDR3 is TGTGCCAGTAGCGGACAGTCTTACAATCAGCCCCAGCATTTT. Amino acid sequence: CASSGQSYNQPQHF.

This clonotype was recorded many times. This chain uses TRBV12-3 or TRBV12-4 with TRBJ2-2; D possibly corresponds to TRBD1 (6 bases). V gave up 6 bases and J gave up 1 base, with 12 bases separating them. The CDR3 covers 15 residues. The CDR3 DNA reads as TGTGCCAGCAGCAGGACGACAGGGAACACCGGGGAGCTGTTTTTT. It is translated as CASSRTTGNTGELFF.

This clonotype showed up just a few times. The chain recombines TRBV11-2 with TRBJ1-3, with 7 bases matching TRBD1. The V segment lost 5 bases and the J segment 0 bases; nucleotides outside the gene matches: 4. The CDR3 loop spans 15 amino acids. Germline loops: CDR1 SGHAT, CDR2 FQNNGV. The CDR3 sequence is CASSRDSSSGNTIYF. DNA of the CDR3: TGTGCCAGCAGCCGGGACAGTTCCTCTGGAAACACCATATATTTT. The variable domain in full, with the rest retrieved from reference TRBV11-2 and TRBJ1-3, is EAGVAQSPRYKIIEKRQSVAFWCNPISGHATLYWYQQILGQGPKLLIQFQNNGVVDDSQLPKDRFSAERLKGVDSTLKIQPAKLEDSAVYLCASSRDSSSGNTIYFGEGSWLTVV.

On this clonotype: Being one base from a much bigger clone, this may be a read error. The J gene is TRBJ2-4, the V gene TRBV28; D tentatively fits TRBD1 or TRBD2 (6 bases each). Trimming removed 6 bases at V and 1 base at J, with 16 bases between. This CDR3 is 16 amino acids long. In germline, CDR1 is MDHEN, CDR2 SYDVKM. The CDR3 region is CASSWGRDVAKNIQYF. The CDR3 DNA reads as TGTGCCAGCAGCTGGGGGCGGGATGTGGCCAAAAACATTCAGTACTTC.

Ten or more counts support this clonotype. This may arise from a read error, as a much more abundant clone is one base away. The CDR3 loop reads CASRESYEQYF. For the CDR3, the DNA is TGTGCCAGCAGGGAGTCCTACGAGCAGTACTTC. This chain links TRBV11-2 with TRBJ2-7; D unresolved. The CDR3 extends over 11 amino acids. Germline V gene data show CDR1 as SGHAT and CDR2 as FQNNGV. Between the trimmed V and J ends, which lost 6 bases and 1 base, there was a span of 4 bases. The whole variable domain, remainder taken from reference TRBV11-2 and TRBJ2-7, is EAGVAQSPRYKIIEKRQSVAFWCNPISGHATLYWYQQILGQGPKLLIQFQNNGVVDDSQLPKDRFSAERLKGVDSTLKIQPAKLEDSAVYLCASRESYEQYFGPGTRLTVT.

The CDR3 nucleotides read TGTGCCAGCAGTGATGACCAGGGTCCTACTGGAAACACCATATATTTT. Translation: CASSDDQGPTGNTIYF. This chain connects TRBV2 to TRBJ1-3; D perhaps matches TRBD1 (5 bases). The CDR3 has 16 amino acids. Per germline, CDR1 SNHLY and CDR2 FYNNEI. Trimming pared 3 bases from V and 2 bases from J, leaving 14 bases between.

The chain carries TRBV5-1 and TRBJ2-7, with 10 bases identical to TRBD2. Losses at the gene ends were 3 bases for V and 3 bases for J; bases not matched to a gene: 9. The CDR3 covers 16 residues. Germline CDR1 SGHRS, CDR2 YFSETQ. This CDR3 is CASSSLAGATGYEQYF. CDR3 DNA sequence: TGCGCCAGCAGCTCTCTAGCGGGGGCTACGGGCTACGAGCAGTACTTC.

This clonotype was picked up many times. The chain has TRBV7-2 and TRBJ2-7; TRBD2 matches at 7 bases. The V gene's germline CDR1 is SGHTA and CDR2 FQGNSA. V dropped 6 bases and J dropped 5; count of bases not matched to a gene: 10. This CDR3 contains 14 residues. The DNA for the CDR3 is TGTGCCAGCAGGATTGGCGGGAGTCGCGACGAGCAGTACTTC. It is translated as CASRIGGSRDEQYF.

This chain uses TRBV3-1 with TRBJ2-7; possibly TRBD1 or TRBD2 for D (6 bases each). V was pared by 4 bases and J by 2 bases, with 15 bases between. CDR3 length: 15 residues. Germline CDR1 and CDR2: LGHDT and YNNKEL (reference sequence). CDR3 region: CASSLRGAVPYEQYF. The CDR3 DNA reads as TGTGCCAGCAGCCTAAGGGGGGCAGTTCCCTACGAGCAGTACTTC.

CDR3 sequence reads: CASSLTGVQPQHF. CDR3 nucleotide sequence: TGTGCCAGCAGCCTTACAGGGGTGCAGCCCCAGCATTTT. This sequence joins TRBV7-2 and TRBJ1-5; TRBD1 agrees at 7 bases. Trimming cost V 5 bases and J 7 bases; bases outside gene matches: 5. The CDR3 is made up of 13 amino acids. CDR1 is SGHTA and CDR2 is FQGNSA in the germline V gene.

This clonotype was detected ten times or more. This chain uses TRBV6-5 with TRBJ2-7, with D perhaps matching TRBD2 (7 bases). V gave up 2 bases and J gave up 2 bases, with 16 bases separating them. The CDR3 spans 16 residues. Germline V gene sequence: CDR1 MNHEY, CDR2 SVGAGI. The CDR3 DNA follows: TGTGCCAGCAGTTACGACGGGGGGACACCCACCTACGAGCAGTACTTC. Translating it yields CASSYDGGTPTYEQYF.

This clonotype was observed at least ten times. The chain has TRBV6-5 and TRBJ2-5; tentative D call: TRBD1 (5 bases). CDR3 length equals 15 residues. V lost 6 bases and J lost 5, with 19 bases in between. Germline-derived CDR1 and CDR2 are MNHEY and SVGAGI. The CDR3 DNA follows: TGTGCCAGCAGATCCAGGGAATATGCCCCCGAGACCCAGTACTTC. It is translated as CASRSREYAPETQYF.

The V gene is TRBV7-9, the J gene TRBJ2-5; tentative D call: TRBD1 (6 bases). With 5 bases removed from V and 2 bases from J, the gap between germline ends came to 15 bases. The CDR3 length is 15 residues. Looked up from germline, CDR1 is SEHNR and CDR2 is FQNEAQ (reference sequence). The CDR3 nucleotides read TGTGCCAGCAGCCTAACCGGGACAACTCAAGAGACCCAGTACTTC. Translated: CASSLTGTTQETQYF.

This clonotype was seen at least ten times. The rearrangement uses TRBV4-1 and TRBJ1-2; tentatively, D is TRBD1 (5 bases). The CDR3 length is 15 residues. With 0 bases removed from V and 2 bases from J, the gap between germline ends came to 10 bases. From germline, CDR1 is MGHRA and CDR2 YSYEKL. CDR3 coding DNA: TGCGCCAGCAGCCAAGAACCAGGGATCAACTATGGCTACACCTTC. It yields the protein CASSQEPGINYGYTF.

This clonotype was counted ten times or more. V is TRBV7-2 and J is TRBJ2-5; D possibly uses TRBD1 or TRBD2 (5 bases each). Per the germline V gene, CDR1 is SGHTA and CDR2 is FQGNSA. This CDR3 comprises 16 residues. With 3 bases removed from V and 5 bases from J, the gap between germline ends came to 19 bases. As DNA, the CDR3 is TGTGCCAGCAGCTTCGGGTCCCGGGACGGGTTTGAGACCCAGTACTTC. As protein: CASSFGSRDGFETQYF. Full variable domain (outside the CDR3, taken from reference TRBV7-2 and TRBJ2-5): GAGVSQSPSNKVTEKGKDVELRCDPISGHTALYWYRQSLGQGLEFLIYFQGNSAPDKSGLPSDRFSAERTGGSVSTLTIQRTQQEDSAVYLCASSFGSRDGFETQYFGPGTRLLVL.